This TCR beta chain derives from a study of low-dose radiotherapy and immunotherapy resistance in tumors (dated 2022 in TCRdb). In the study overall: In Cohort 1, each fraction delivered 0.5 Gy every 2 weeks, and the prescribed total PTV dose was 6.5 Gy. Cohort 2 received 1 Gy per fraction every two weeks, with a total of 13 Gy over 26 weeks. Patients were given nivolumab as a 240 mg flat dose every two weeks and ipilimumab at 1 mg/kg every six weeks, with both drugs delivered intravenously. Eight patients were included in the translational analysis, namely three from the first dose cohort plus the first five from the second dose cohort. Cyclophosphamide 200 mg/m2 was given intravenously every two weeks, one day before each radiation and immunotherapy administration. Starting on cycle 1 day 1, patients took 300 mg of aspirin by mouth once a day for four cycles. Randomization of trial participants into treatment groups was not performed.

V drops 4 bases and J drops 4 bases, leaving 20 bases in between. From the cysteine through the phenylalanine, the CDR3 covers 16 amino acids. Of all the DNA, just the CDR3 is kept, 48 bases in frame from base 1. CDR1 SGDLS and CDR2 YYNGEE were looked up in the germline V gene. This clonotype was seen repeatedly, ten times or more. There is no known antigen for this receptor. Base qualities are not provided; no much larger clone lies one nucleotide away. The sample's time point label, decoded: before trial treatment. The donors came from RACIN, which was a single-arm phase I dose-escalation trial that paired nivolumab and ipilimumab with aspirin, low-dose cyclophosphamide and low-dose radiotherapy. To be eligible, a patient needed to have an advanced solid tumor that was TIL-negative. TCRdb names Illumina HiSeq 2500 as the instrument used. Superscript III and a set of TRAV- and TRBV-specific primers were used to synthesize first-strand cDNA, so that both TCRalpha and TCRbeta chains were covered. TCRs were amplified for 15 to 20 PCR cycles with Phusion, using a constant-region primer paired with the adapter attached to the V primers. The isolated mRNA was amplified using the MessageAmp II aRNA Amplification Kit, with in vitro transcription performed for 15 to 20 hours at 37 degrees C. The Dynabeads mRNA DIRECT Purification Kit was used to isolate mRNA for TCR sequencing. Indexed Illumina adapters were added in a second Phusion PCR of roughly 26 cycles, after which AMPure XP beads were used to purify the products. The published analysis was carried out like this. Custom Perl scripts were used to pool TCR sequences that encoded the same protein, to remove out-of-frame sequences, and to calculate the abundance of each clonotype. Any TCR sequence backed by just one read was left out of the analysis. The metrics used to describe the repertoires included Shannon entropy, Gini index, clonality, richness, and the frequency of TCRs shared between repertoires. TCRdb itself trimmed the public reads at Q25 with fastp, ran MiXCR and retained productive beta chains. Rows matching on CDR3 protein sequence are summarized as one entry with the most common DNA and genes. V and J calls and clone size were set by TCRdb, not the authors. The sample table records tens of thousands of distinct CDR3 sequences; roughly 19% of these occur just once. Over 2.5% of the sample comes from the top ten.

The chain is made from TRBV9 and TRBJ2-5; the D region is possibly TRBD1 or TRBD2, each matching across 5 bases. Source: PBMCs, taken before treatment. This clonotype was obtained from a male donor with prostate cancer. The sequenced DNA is TGTGCCAGCAGCACCCCTAGCTCAGGGCCCGGAGAGACCCAGTACTTC. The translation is CASSTPSSGPGETQYF.